Sequencing of this TCR beta chain was carried out in a study of cytomegalovirus exposure and HLA in healthy donors. Study in general: Around 80 million unique TCRs from HLA-typed donors were held in an early data release.

Broader study findings: Overall, approximately 180 TCR beta chains were annotated as cytomegalovirus-associated. Generally TCR sequences proved uncommon, though certain public TCRs appeared in numerous donors.

This PCR relied on a set of 60 Vbeta primers and 13 Jbeta primers. The table came from immunoSEQ multiplex PCR; TCRdb's copy has only in-frame clones and leaves some out. There are 200,000 to 300,000 clones in the sample; around four fifths occur only once, and 2% to 2.5% lies in the top ten. Germline CDR1 and CDR2: MNHNS and SASEGT. There are 13 residues in the CDR3. V shed 11 bases, J shed 1 base, and the junction held 7 bases outside the gene matches. These donors counted as nominally healthy when sampled, but unrecorded immune exposures were likely. Remarks on this clone: The antigen remains unidentified.

The sequenced sample was PBMCs. The receptor was isolated from a middle-aged woman in good health and CMV-seropositive. J is TRBJ1-2 and V is TRBV6-1; the match to TRBD1 covers 7 bases. CDR3 residues: CAGHRGLNYGYTF. As DNA, the CDR3 is TGTGCCGGCCACAGGGGACTTAACTATGGCTACACCTTC.